The 3 T cell receptor beta chains below all came from one sample that was sequenced in a study of T cell repertoires in cytomegalovirus infection. TCRdb reprocessed the reads with MiXCR, giving one entry per CDR3 protein. The sample has under 450,000 distinct CDR3 sequences; nearly 35% are singletons. No antigen has been identified for these receptors. Sequencing was performed on cultured PBMCs, taken from culture after CMV antigen stimulation. These receptors came from a human donor in good health (CMV status not recorded). Some clones in this sample may be carry-over from other donors' samples.

The chain couples TRBV25-1 to TRBJ2-1, with TRBD1 as a possible D gene (5 bases). V was shortened by 2 bases and J by 7 bases, with 18 bases between the two germline ends. The CDR3 extends over 16 amino acids. Germline CDR1 reads MGHDK; CDR2 reads SYGVNS. The CDR3 sequence is CASSERRGFRINEQFF. CDR3 DNA sequence: TGTGCCAGCAGTGAAAGAAGGGGATTTAGGATAAATGAGCAGTTCTTC.

The chain carries TRBV11-3 and TRBJ1-1, with D uncertain. The V end lost 5 bases, the J end lost 1 base, and 14 bases lay between the germline ends. CDR3 length: 15 residues. Germline loops: CDR1 SGHNT, CDR2 YENEEA. CDR3 sequence: CASSGKIRGNTEAFF. The CDR3 coding sequence is TGTGCCAGCAGCGGAAAGATCAGAGGGAACACTGAAGCTTTCTTT.

The chain uses TRBV7-6 and TRBJ2-6; 8 positions match TRBD1. CDR1 and CDR2 (germline): SGHVS, FNYEAQ. V shed 5 bases and J 0 bases; nucleotides not matched to a gene: 6. This CDR3 has 17 residues. CDR3 coding DNA: TGTGCCAGCAGCCCCGGACAGGGAAACTCTGGGGCCAACGTCCTGACTTTC. The encoded protein is CASSPGQGNSGANVLTF. The full variable domain, with the rest looked up from reference TRBV7-6 and TRBJ2-6, is GAGVSQSPRYKVTKRGQDVALRCDPISGHVSLYWYRQALGQGPEFLTYFNYEAQQDKSGLPNDRFSAERPEGSISTLTIQRTEQRDSAMYRCASSPGQGNSGANVLTFGAGSRLTVL.